Listed below are T cell receptor beta chains from one sample, sequenced in a study of a mutant IDH1 vaccine in newly diagnosed glioma. Measured with immunoSEQ multiplex PCR; TCRdb has only the in-frame clones, and not every one. Among over 35,000 clones listed, roughly 92% were seen once. These receptors have no known antigen. The sequenced sample was PBMCs, obtained from a glioma patient whose treatment included an IDH1 peptide vaccine. These receptors were collected from a man aged 45-65 years with glioma. Each CDR3 is given with its conserved first and last residue. D genes are given only for firm matches. A row's size may be missing; if present it is once, few, many or a size class.

clone_size: NA; j_call: TRBJ2-5; d_call: TRBD2; v_call: TRBV27; cdr3_aa: CASSGTSGETQYF; cdr3_nt: TGTGCCAGCAGCGGGACTAGTGGCGAGACCCAGTACTTC
clone_size: NA; j_call: TRBJ2-5; d_call: NA; v_call: TRBV7-6; cdr3_aa: CASSFQETQYF; cdr3_nt: TGTGCCAGCAGCTTCCAAGAGACCCAGTACTTC
clone_size: NA; j_call: TRBJ2-7; d_call: NA; v_call: TRBV27; cdr3_aa: CASSPGVGAYEQYF; cdr3_nt: TGTGCCAGCAGCCCGGGGGTAGGGGCCTACGAGCAGTACTTC
clone_size: NA; j_call: TRBJ2-3; d_call: NA; v_call: TRBV4-3; cdr3_aa: CASSQDGRRDTQYF; cdr3_nt: TGCGCCAGCAGCCAAGATGGACGGCGTGATACGCAGTATTTT
clone_size: NA; j_call: TRBJ2-7; d_call: NA; v_call: TRBV5-1; cdr3_aa: CASSSPGQGTYEQYF; cdr3_nt: TGCGCCAGCAGCTCCCCGGGCCAGGGTACCTACGAGCAGTACTTC
clone_size: once; j_call: TRBJ1-1; d_call: NA; v_call: TRBV11-2; cdr3_aa: CASSFHPGPMNTEAFF; cdr3_nt: TGTGCCAGCAGCTTTCACCCAGGTCCTATGAACACTGAAGCTTTCTTT
clone_size: NA; j_call: TRBJ1-1; d_call: NA; v_call: TRBV5-6; cdr3_aa: CASSFPDPGRMNTEAFF; cdr3_nt: TGTGCCAGCAGCTTTCCGGACCCTGGCCGGATGAACACTGAAGCTTTCTTT
clone_size: once; j_call: TRBJ2-2; d_call: NA; v_call: TRBV27; cdr3_aa: CASSSQGRHTGELFF; cdr3_nt: TGTGCCAGCAGTTCCCAGGGACGTCACACCGGGGAGCTGTTTTTT
clone_size: NA; j_call: TRBJ1-2; d_call: NA; v_call: TRBV7-9; cdr3_aa: CASSPQPGYGYTF; cdr3_nt: TGTGCCAGCAGCCCACAACCAGGGTATGGCTACACCTTC
clone_size: NA; j_call: TRBJ2-1; d_call: NA; v_call: TRBV19; cdr3_aa: CASTLGGPYNEQFF; cdr3_nt: TGTGCCAGTACCCTGGGGGGCCCCTACAATGAGCAGTTCTTC
clone_size: NA; j_call: TRBJ2-5; d_call: NA; v_call: TRBV7-2; cdr3_aa: CASTDLGETQYF; cdr3_nt: TGTGCCAGCACCGACCTGGGGGAGACCCAGTACTTC
clone_size: NA; j_call: TRBJ2-3; d_call: NA; v_call: TRBV5-1; cdr3_aa: CASSLVGPRTDTQYF; cdr3_nt: TGCGCCAGCAGCTTGGTGGGACCGCGCACAGATACGCAGTATTTT
clone_size: NA; j_call: TRBJ2-3; d_call: TRBD2; v_call: TRBV13; cdr3_aa: CASTGGNTDTQYF; cdr3_nt: TGTGCCAGCACGGGGGGTAACACAGATACGCAGTATTTT
clone_size: NA; j_call: TRBJ2-2; d_call: TRBD2; v_call: TRBV5-1; cdr3_aa: CASSAGGRITGNTGELFF; cdr3_nt: TGCGCCAGTTCCGCGGGGGGGCGAATTACTGGGAACACCGGGGAGCTGTTTTTT
clone_size: NA; j_call: TRBJ1-2; d_call: TRBD1; v_call: TRBV7-8; cdr3_aa: CASSLSTGGLDGYTF; cdr3_nt: TGTGCCAGCAGCTTATCGACAGGGGGTCTAGATGGCTACACCTTC
clone_size: NA; j_call: TRBJ1-4; d_call: NA; v_call: TRBV6-1; cdr3_aa: CASSEDREANEKLFF; cdr3_nt: TGTGCCAGCAGTGAAGACAGGGAGGCTAATGAAAAACTGTTTTTT
clone_size: once; j_call: TRBJ1-3; d_call: TRBD1; v_call: TRBV9; cdr3_aa: CASSVLGDSRNTIYF; cdr3_nt: TGTGCCAGCAGCGTCCTGGGGGACAGCCGAAACACCATATATTTT